Presented here are 14 T cell receptor beta chains from one specimen sequenced in a study of identical twins. TCRdb called the 5' RACE reads again in MiXCR, with one record for every CDR3 protein. The sample holds around 370,000 distinct CDR3 sequences, approximately 9.1% seen once. Input material: naive T cells sorted from blood. The receptors originated from a woman aged 45-65 years in good health.

The V call is TRBV4-1, the J call TRBJ2-3; tentative D call: TRBD2 (6 bases). The germline gives CDR1 MGHRA, CDR2 YSYEKL. This CDR3 spans 18 amino acids. The ends were cut back, 0 bases at V and 3 bases at J, with 19 bases in the middle. CDR3 sequence (DNA): TGCGCCAGCAGCCAAGATCTGCGTGGGGCCGGAGGGACAGATACGCAGTATTTT. The encoded protein is CASSQDLRGAGGTDTQYF.

The chain joins TRBV5-1 to TRBJ1-4; D gene ambiguous. Germline values: CDR1 SGHRS, CDR2 YFSETQ. Trimming shortened V by 0 bases and J by 2 bases, and 8 bases separated the two germline ends. The CDR3 is 15 amino acids. CDR3 loop: CASSLVAGTNEKLFF. The CDR3 DNA sequence: TGCGCCAGCAGCTTGGTAGCGGGTACTAATGAAAAACTGTTTTTT.

This clonotype was recorded a few times. The gene calls are TRBV7-2 and TRBJ2-2; 14 nucleotides line up with TRBD2. CDR3 size: 16 residues. V trimming: 4 bases; J trimming: 7 bases; junction bases outside the gene matches: 5. Germline V gene sequence: CDR1 SGHTA, CDR2 FQGNSA. CDR3 DNA: TGTGCCAGCAGCTCGGGACTAGCGGGGGCTGGCGGGGAGCTGTTTTTT. Translation: CASSSGLAGAGGELFF.

The V call is TRBV12-3 or TRBV12-4, the J call TRBJ1-3, with D tentatively TRBD1 (5 bases). The CDR3 extends over 16 amino acids. V lost 2 bases and J lost 1, with 12 bases in between. The CDR3 sequence is CASSLLGQRSGNTIYF. CDR3 nucleotide sequence: TGTGCCAGCAGTTTATTGGGGCAGAGATCTGGAAACACCATATATTTT.

The sample holds a few counts of this clonotype. This chain joins TRBV12-3 or TRBV12-4 and TRBJ2-1; 7 nucleotides align to TRBD2. The J segment lost 9 bases and the V segment lost 3 bases, leaving 8 bases of the junction unmatched. The CDR3 runs 14 residues. The CDR3, as DNA: TGTGCCAGCAGTTTGGGACCGGGGAGGGGTGAGCAGTTCTTC. It specifies CASSLGPGRGEQFF.

V and J are TRBV20-1 and TRBJ2-1, with 9 bases lining up with TRBD2. The trim removed 0 bases at V and 4 bases at J, leaving 10 bases unmatched. There are 17 residues in the CDR3. Germline-derived CDR1 and CDR2 are DFQATT and SNEGSKA (reference sequence). In nucleotides, the CDR3 is TGCAGTGCTAGAGATGAATTAGGGACTAGCAGTTACAATGAGCAGTTCTTC. This encodes CSARDELGTSSYNEQFF.

This clonotype was counted only a few times. V usage is TRBV6-2 or TRBV6-3 and J usage is TRBJ2-7, with no clear D. V shed 5 bases and J shed 6 bases, with 8 bases lying between them. The CDR3 is 11 residues long. From germline, CDR1 is MNHEY and CDR2 SVGEGT. This chain's CDR3 is CASSRRAEQYF. CDR3 nucleotides: TGTGCCAGCAGTCGTAGGGCCGAGCAGTACTTC.

In its sample, this clonotype was seen many times. This sequence joins TRBV11-2 and TRBJ2-1; possible D gene TRBD1, 5 bases. CDR3 length: 16 residues. Trimming left V 2 bases short and J 0 bases short, with 11 bases between. The germline gives CDR1 SGHAT, CDR2 FQNNGV. The CDR3 coding sequence is TGTGCCAGCAGCTTAAGGGGCAGGAGCTCCTACAATGAGCAGTTCTTC. Translated, it gives CASSLRGRSSYNEQFF.

The V gene is TRBV28, the J gene TRBJ2-2; TRBD1 is a possible D gene (6 bases). The CDR3 spans 15 residues. Per germline, CDR1 MDHEN and CDR2 SYDVKM. Trimming cost V 4 bases and J 0 bases, with 9 bases left between them. CDR3 nucleotides: TGTGCCAGCAGTTCGGACAGACCGAACACCGGGGAGCTGTTTTTT. Protein product: CASSSDRPNTGELFF.

This clonotype was picked up many times. The chain carries TRBV14 and TRBJ1-1, with D perhaps matching TRBD1 (5 bases). Trimming removed 0 bases at V and 3 bases at J, with 8 bases between. Germline V lookup: CDR1 SGHDN, CDR2 FVKESK. The CDR3 has 14 amino acids. DNA of the CDR3: TGTGCCAGCAGCCAAGACAGGGATGACACTGAAGCTTTCTTT. Residues: CASSQDRDDTEAFF.

The CDR3 DNA reads as TGTGCCAGCAGCGTAGGCCCAGACGTAGATACGCAGTATTTT. Encoded protein: CASSVGPDVDTQYF. The J gene is TRBJ2-3, the V gene TRBV9, with no clear D. The V gene's germline CDR1 is SGDLS and CDR2 YYNGEE. The CDR3 length is 14 residues. V shed 0 bases and J shed 5 bases, with 10 bases lying between them. Using reference TRBV9 and TRBJ2-3 for the parts outside the CDR3, the full variable domain is DSGVTQTPKHLITATGQRVTLRCSPRSGDLSVYWYQQSLDQGLQFLIQYYNGEERAKGNILERFSAQQFPDLHSELNLSSLELGDSALYFCASSVGPDVDTQYFGPGTRLTVL.

This clonotype was detected many times. V is TRBV11-2 and J is TRBJ2-6; the D gene is possibly TRBD1 (5 bases). This CDR3 comprises 16 residues. CDR1 is SGHAT, CDR2 FQNNGV, per germline. Trimming took off 8 bases at V and 2 bases at J, with 16 bases between the two ends. The CDR3 region is CASSKGIVTGANVLTF. CDR3 nucleotide sequence: TGTGCCAGCTCAAAGGGGATAGTTACTGGGGCCAACGTCCTGACTTTC.

The chain has TRBV3-1 and TRBJ1-5; D unclear. V lost 0 bases, J lost 9 bases, and 9 bases lay in between. Germline V lookup: CDR1 LGHDT, CDR2 YNNKEL (reference sequence). This CDR3 spans 13 amino acids. The CDR3 bases are TGTGCCAGCAGCCAAGATTCGGCGGGGCCCCAGCATTTT. Protein sequence: CASSQDSAGPQHF.

This clonotype has a count of ten or more. The rearrangement uses TRBV5-1 and TRBJ2-7; 11 bases agree with TRBD2. The CDR3 sequence is 15 residues long. Germline-derived CDR1 and CDR2 are SGHRS and YFSETQ. After removal of 4 bases from V and 2 bases from J, the junction contained 5 bases not matched to a gene. The CDR3: CASSEGLAATYEQYF. As DNA, the CDR3 is TGCGCCAGCAGCGAGGGACTAGCGGCGACCTACGAGCAGTACTTC. Supplemented by reference TRBV5-1 and TRBJ2-7, the full variable domain reads KAGVTQTPRYLIKTRGQQVTLSCSPISGHRSVSWYQQTPGQGLQFLFEYFSETQRNKGNFPGRFSGRQFSNSRSEMNVSTLELGDSALYLCASSEGLAATYEQYFGPGTRLTVT.